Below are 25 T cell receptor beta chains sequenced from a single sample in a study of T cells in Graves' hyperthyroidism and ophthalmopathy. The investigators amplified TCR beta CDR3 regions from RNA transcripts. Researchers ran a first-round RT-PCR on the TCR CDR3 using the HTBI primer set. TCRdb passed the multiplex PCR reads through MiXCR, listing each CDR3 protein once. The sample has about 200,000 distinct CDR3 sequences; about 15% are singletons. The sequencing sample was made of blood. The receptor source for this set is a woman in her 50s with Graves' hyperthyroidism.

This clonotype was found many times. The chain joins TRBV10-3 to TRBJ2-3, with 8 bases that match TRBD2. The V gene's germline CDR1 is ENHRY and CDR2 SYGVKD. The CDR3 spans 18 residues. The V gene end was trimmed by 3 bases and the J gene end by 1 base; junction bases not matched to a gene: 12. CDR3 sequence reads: CAISDKGRASGRTDTQYF. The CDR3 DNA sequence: TGTGCCATCAGTGATAAGGGCCGGGCTAGCGGGCGCACAGATACGCAGTATTTT.

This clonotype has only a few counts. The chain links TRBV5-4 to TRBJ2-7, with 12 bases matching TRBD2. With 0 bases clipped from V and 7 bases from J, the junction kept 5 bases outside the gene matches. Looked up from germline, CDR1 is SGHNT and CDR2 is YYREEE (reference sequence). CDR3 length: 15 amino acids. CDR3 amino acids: CASSLGLAGAWEQYF. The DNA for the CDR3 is TGTGCCAGCAGCTTGGGACTAGCGGGAGCTTGGGAGCAGTACTTC.

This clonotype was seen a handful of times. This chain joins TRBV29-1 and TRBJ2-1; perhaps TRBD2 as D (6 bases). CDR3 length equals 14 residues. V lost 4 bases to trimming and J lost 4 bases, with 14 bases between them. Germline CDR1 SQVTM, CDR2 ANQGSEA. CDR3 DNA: TGCAGCGTTGTAGGAGGGAGCGGTTACAATGAGCAGTTCTTC. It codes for CSVVGGSGYNEQFF.

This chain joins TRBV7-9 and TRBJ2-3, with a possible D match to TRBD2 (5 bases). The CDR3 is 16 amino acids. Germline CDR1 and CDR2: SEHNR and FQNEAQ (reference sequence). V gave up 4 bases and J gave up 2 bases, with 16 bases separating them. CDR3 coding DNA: TGTGCCAGCAGCTCACTTTGGGAGTCTATCACAGATACGCAGTATTTT. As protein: CASSSLWESITDTQYF.

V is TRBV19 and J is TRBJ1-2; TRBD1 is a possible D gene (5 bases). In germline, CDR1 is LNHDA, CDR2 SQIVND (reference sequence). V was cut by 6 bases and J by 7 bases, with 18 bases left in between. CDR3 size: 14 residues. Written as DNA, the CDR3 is TGTGCCAGTAGGGCCGGGACTGTTACTTTTGGCTACACCTTC. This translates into CASRAGTVTFGYTF.

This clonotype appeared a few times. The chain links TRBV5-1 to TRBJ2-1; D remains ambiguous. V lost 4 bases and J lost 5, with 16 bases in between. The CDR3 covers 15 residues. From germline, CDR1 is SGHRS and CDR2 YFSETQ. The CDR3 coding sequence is TGCGCCAGCAGCGAATCCACTGCCGCTCACAATGAGCAGTTCTTC. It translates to CASSESTAAHNEQFF. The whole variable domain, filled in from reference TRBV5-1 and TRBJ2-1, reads KAGVTQTPRYLIKTRGQQVTLSCSPISGHRSVSWYQQTPGQGLQFLFEYFSETQRNKGNFPGRFSGRQFSNSRSEMNVSTLELGDSALYLCASSESTAAHNEQFFGPGTRLTVL.

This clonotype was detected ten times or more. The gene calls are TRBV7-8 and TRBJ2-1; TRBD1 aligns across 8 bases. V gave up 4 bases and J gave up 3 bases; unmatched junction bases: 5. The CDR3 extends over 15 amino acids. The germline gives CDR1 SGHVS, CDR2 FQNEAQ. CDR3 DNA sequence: TGTGCCAGCAGCTCCGACAGGGGCATCTACAATGAGCAGTTCTTC. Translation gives CASSSDRGIYNEQFF.

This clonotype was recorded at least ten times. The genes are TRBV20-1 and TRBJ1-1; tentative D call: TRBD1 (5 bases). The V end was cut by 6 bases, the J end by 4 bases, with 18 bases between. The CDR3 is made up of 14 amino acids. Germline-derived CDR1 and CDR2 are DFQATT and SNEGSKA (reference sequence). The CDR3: CSARRGGMGTEAFF. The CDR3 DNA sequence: TGCAGTGCCCGGAGGGGAGGAATGGGCACTGAAGCTTTCTTT.

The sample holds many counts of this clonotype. CDR3 in amino acids: CASSWGPGQGSSYEQYF. In DNA form, the CDR3 reads TGTGCCAGCAGTTGGGGGCCTGGACAGGGGAGTTCCTACGAGCAGTACTTC. This chain links TRBV27 with TRBJ2-7, with TRBD1 matching over 9 bases. Trimming removed 4 bases from V and 1 base from J; junction bases left unmatched: 11. Germline V gene sequence: CDR1 MNHEY, CDR2 SMNVEV (reference sequence). CDR3 length: 17 amino acids.

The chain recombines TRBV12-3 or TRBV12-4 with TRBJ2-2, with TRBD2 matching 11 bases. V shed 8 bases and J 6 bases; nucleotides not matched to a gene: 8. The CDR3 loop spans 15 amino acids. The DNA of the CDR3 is TGTGCCAGCCTCCGGGGTAGCGGGAGGGCCGGGGAGCTGTTTTTT. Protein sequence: CASLRGSGRAGELFF.

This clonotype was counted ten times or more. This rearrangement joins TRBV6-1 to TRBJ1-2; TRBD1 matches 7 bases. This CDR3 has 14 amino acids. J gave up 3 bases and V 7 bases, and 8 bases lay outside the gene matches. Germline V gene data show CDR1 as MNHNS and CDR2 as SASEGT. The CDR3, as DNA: TGTGCCAGCACGACTCGACAGGGCTACTATGGCTACACCTTC. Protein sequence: CASTTRQGYYGYTF.

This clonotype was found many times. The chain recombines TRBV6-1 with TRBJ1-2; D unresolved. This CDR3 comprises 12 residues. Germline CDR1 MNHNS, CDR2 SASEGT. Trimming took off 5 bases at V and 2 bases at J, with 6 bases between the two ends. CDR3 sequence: CASSYPNYGYTF. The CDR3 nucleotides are TGTGCCAGCAGTTACCCAAACTATGGCTACACCTTC.

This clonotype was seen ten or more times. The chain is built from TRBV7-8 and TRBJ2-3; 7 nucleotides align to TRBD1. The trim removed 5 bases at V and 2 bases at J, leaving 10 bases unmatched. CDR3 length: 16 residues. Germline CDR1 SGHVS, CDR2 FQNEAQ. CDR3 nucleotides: TGTGCCAGCAGCACCTCACCGGGACAGCTCACAGATACGCAGTATTTT. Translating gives CASSTSPGQLTDTQYF.

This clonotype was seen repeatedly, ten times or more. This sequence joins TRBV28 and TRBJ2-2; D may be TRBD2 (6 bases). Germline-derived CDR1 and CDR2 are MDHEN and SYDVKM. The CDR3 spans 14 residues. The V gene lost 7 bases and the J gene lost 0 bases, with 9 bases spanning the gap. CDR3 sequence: CASTGTANTGELFF. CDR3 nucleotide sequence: TGTGCCAGCACCGGGACTGCGAACACCGGGGAGCTGTTTTTT.

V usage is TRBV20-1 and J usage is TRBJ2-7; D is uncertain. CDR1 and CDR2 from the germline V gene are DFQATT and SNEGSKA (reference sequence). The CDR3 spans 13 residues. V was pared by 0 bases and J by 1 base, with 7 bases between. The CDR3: CSARDVGSYEQYF. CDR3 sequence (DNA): TGCAGTGCTAGAGATGTGGGTTCCTACGAGCAGTACTTC.

Here the CDR3 reads CSASAGSYNEQFF. Here the CDR3 DNA reads TGCAGTGCTAGTGCGGGCTCCTACAATGAGCAGTTCTTC. The V gene is TRBV20-1, the J gene TRBJ2-1, with D possibly TRBD2 on 5 matching bases. Germline CDR1 is DFQATT and CDR2 is SNEGSKA (reference sequence). CDR3 size: 13 residues. V was cut by 3 bases and J by 0 bases, with 6 bases left in between.

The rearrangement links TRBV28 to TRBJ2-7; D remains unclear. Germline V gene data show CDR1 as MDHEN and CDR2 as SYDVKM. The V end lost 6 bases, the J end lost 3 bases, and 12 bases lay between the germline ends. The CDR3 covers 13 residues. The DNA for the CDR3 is TGTGCCAGCAGCCGATTGCGAATCTACGAGCAGTACTTC. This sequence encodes CASSRLRIYEQYF.

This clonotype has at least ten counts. The CDR3 DNA reads as TGCAGTGCTAGAGATCCTAGCGGCAACAATGAGCAGTTCTTC. Its protein product is CSARDPSGNNEQFF. The genes are TRBV20-1 and TRBJ2-1; 7 bases are a match to TRBD2. The ends lost 0 bases at V and 5 bases at J; junction bases unmatched: 4. CDR3 length: 14 residues. Germline CDR1 DFQATT, CDR2 SNEGSKA (reference sequence).

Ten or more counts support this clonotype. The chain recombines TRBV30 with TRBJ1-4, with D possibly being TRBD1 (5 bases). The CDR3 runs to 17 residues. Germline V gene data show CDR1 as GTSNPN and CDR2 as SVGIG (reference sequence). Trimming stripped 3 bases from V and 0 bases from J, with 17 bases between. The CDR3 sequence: CAWSEPGRGATNEKLFF. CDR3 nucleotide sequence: TGTGCCTGGAGCGAACCGGGACGTGGGGCAACTAATGAAAAACTGTTTTTT. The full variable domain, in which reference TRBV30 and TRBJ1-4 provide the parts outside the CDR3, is SQTIHQWPATLVQPVGSPLSLECTVEGTSNPNLYWYRQAAGRGLQLLFYSVGIGQISSEVPQNLSASRPQDRQFILSSKKLLLSDSGFYLCAWSEPGRGATNEKLFFGSGTQLSVL.

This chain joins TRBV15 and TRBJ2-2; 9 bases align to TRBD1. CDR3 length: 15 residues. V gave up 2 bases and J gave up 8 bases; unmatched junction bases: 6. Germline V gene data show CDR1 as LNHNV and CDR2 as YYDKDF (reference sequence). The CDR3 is CATSRTQGTGGELFF. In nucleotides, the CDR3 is TGTGCCACCAGCAGAACCCAAGGGACAGGGGGGGAGCTGTTTTTT.

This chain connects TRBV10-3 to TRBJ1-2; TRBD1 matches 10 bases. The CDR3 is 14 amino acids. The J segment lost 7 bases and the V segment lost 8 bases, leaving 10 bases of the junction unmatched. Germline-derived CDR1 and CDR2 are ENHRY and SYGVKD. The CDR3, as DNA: TGTGCCATCTTTTATCGACAGGGGGCTGGTGGCTACACCTTC. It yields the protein CAIFYRQGAGGYTF.

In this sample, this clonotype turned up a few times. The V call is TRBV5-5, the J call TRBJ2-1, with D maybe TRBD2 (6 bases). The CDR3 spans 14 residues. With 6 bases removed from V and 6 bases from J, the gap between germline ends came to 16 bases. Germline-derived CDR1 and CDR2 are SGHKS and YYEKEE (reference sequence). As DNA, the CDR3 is TGTGCCAGCATGGGAGGCGGGAAGAGCAATGAGCAGTTCTTC. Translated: CASMGGGKSNEQFF.

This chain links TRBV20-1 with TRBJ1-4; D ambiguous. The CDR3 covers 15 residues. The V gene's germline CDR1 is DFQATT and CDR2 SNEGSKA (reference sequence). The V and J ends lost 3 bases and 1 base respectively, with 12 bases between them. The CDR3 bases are TGCAGTGCTAGTAACTCCTTGAGAACTAATGAAAAACTGTTTTTT. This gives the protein CSASNSLRTNEKLFF.

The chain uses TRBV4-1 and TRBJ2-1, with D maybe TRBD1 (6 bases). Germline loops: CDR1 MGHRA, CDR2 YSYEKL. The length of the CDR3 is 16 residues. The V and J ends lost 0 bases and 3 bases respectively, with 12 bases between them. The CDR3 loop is CASSQDSSGVYNEQFF. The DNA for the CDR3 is TGCGCCAGCAGCCAAGACTCCTCAGGGGTCTACAATGAGCAGTTCTTC.

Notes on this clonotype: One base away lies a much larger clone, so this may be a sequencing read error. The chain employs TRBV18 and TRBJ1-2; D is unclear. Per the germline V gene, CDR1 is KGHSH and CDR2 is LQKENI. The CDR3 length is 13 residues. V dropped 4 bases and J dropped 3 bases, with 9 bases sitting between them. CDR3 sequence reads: CASSHKTDYGYTF. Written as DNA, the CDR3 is TGTGCCAGCTCACACAAAACAGACTATGGCTACACCTTC.